This is a list of T cell receptor beta chains from one sample in a study of blood T cells in healthy people across ages. TCRdb reprocessed the 5' RACE reads via MiXCR and lists one record per CDR3 protein. Altogether just over 800,000 distinct CDR3 sequences are present, approximately 59% being singletons, with the ten largest covering about a quarter. The sample was blood. These receptors were obtained from a man aged 25 to 40 in good health. Both conserved end residues are part of each CDR3. A D gene is named only where the DNA matches it firmly. Not every row has a clone size; where given, it reads once, few, many or a size class.

D gene	V gene	clone size	J gene	CDR3 protein	CDR3 DNA
NA	TRBV4-3	NA	TRBJ2-7	CASSQVPATEQYF	TGCGCCAGCAGCCAAGTGCCGGCGACCGAGCAGTACTTC
TRBD1	TRBV20-1	NA	TRBJ1-4	CSARVGTGAMEKLFF	TGCAGTGCTAGAGTCGGGACAGGGGCGATGGAAAAACTGTTTTTT
NA	TRBV10-3	once	TRBJ2-3	CAISVDSDTQYF	TGTGCCATCAGCGTTGATAGTGATACGCAGTATTTT
TRBD2	TRBV20-1	NA	TRBJ2-3	CSALIAGGSTDTQYF	TGCAGTGCTTTAATTGCGGGGGGTAGCACAGATACGCAGTATTTT
NA	TRBV7-2	NA	TRBJ2-1	CASSFSWGDARQQFF	TGTGCCAGCAGCTTCTCGTGGGGGGATGCCAGGCAGCAGTTCTTC
NA	TRBV20-1	NA	TRBJ2-6	CSAELRRGAGANVLTF	TGCAGTGCCGAACTGCGAAGGGGCGCTGGGGCCAACGTCCTGACTTTC
NA	TRBV4-1	NA	TRBJ2-1	CASSQESALPNEQFF	TGCGCCAGCAGCCAAGAAAGTGCTCTTCCCAATGAGCAGTTCTTC
NA	TRBV29-1	NA	TRBJ1-2	CSVEAFGTNGYTF	TGCAGCGTTGAAGCCTTCGGGACAAATGGCTACACCTTC
TRBD1	TRBV6-5	NA	TRBJ1-2	CASSYPRTGAGNYGYTF	TGTGCCAGCAGTTACCCTCGGACAGGGGCAGGAAACTATGGCTACACCTTC
TRBD2	TRBV9	NA	TRBJ2-5	CASSVGVGGAMETQYF	TGTGCCAGCAGCGTAGGGGTCGGGGGGGCCATGGAGACCCAGTACTTC
TRBD2	TRBV7-3	NA	TRBJ2-3	CASSLSAGGIDTQYF	TGTGCCAGCAGCTTAAGTGCGGGGGGTATAGATACGCAGTATTTT
NA	TRBV6-5	NA	TRBJ2-7	CASSYSNRGAYEQYF	TGTGCCAGCAGTTACTCGAACAGAGGAGCCTACGAGCAGTACTTC
NA	TRBV29-1	NA	TRBJ2-6	CSVFDSSGANVLTF	TGCAGCGTTTTTGACAGCTCTGGGGCCAACGTCCTGACTTTC
TRBD1	TRBV7-2	NA	TRBJ2-3	CASSLGVGGTGYF	TGTGCCAGCAGCTTAGGAGTAGGGGGGACAGGGTATTTT
NA	TRBV9	NA	TRBJ1-6	CASSAVSGHRSPLHF	TGTGCCAGCAGCGCGGTTTCGGGACACCGGTCACCCCTCCACTTT
NA	TRBV5-1	few	TRBJ1-2	CASSYSSRSNYGYTF	TGCGCCAGCAGCTATTCATCCAGGAGTAACTATGGCTACACCTTC
NA	TRBV29-1	NA	TRBJ2-7	CSVEGGVGPYEQYF	TGCAGCGTTGAAGGGGGCGTAGGTCCCTACGAGCAGTACTTC
NA	TRBV7-2	many	TRBJ2-5	CASSESGETQYF	TGTGCCAGCAGCGAGTCCGGAGAGACCCAGTACTTC
TRBD1	TRBV29-1	few	TRBJ2-1	CSVTGGEYNEQFF	TGCAGCGTGACAGGGGGCGAATACAATGAGCAGTTCTTC
TRBD1	TRBV7-2	few	TRBJ2-7	CASSRQGAIPYEQYF	TGTGCCAGCAGCCGGCAGGGGGCAATCCCCTACGAGCAGTACTTC
TRBD2	TRBV29-1	once	TRBJ2-4	CSVESGGTNIQYF	TGCAGCGTCGAGAGCGGGGGGACAAACATTCAGTACTTC
NA	TRBV2	NA	TRBJ2-5	CASSEGVGETQYF	TGTGCCAGCAGTGAAGGGGTAGGGGAGACCCAGTACTTC
NA	TRBV12-3/TRBV12-4	few	TRBJ2-7	CASRTGAYYEQYF	TGTGCCAGCAGGACTGGGGCCTATTACGAGCAGTACTTC
TRBD2	TRBV4-2	once	TRBJ2-7	CASSQEEPGLAVYEQYF	TGTGCCAGCAGCCAAGAGGAGCCGGGACTAGCGGTTTACGAGCAGTACTTC
TRBD2	TRBV12-3/TRBV12-4	NA	TRBJ2-5	CASSFRTSGEETQYF	TGTGCCAGCAGTTTTAGGACTAGCGGGGAAGAGACCCAGTACTTC
NA	TRBV7-9	NA	TRBJ2-5	CASSFGGREEETQYF	TGTGCCAGCAGCTTCGGGGGCCGGGAAGAGGAGACCCAGTACTTC
TRBD1	TRBV12-3/TRBV12-4	few	TRBJ1-6	CASSVGTGNSPLHF	TGTGCCAGCAGTGTTGGGACAGGCAATTCACCCCTCCACTTT
NA	TRBV29-1	NA	TRBJ2-3	CSVEPGTTDTQYF	TGCAGCGTTGAACCAGGTACCACAGATACGCAGTATTTT